This T cell receptor beta chain appears in the sequencing data of a study of CD8 T cells in Susac syndrome. At the level of the study: Intravenous immunoglobulin alone or corticosteroids were being given to patients with Susac syndrome at blood draw, unless they were therapy-naive.

Random hexamers were used to reverse transcribe about 0.45 to 1 ug of RNA. One entry per CDR3 protein, called by TCRdb with MiXCR from the immunoSEQ multiplex PCR reads. The table records under 200,000 distinct CDR3 sequences, about 96% of them present only once. To note about this clonotype: Its antigen is unknown.

The V segment lost 4 bases and the J segment 0 bases; nucleotides outside the gene matches: 7. CDR3 length: 17 residues. The germline V gene has CDR1 KGHDR and CDR2 SFDVKD. General study results and limits: CD4+ T cell repertoires in Susac syndrome exhibited no evidence of clonal expansion.

The source of this sequence is a human donor with Susac syndrome. The rearrangement links TRBV24-1 to TRBJ2-1, with TRBD1 matching over 8 bases. Sequencing was performed on CD4+ T cells from PBMCs. In DNA, the CDR3 is TGTGCCACCAGTGACCCCGGGACAGGACGCTCCTACAATGAGCAGTTCTTC. It translates to CATSDPGTGRSYNEQFF.